The 32 T cell receptor beta chains below were found in one sample sequenced in a study of Ad26.COV2.S vaccination and SARS-CoV-2 variants. Treatment given: 19 received Ad26.COV2.S at low or high dose, single or two shots; about 5 received placebo; per-sample allocation not given. Vaccine and placebo recipients were sampled on day 63 after the first injection. The method was immunoSEQ multiplex PCR; TCRdb's version includes in-frame clones alone and lacks a portion of them. Of 440,000 or so clones in the sample, less than 95% were seen once. Specimen: peripheral blood, collected in a trial of Ad26.COV2.S vaccine versus placebo. Source of these receptors: a person between 18 and 60 years old who received the Ad26.COV2.S COVID-19 vaccine or a placebo.

V usage is TRBV24-1 and J usage is TRBJ2-2; D perhaps matches TRBD1 (7 bases). Looked up from germline, CDR1 is KGHDR and CDR2 is SFDVKD. V lost 7 bases, J lost 4 bases, and 12 bases lay in between. This CDR3 comprises 14 residues. The CDR3 nucleotides are TGTGCCACCAGGCGACAGGGAGGCACCGGGGAGCTGTTTTTT. It encodes CATRRQGGTGELFF.

The rearrangement uses TRBV21-1 and TRBJ1-6; the table assigns TRBD1, which was not confirmed against the DNA. TRBV21-1 is reported as a pseudogene. The CDR3 is 18 residues long. CDR3 region: CASSKGGGRGSSNSPLHF. The CDR3 nucleotides read TGTGCCAGCAGCAAAGGAGGGGGCCGGGGAAGTAGTAATTCACCCCTCCACTTT.

V gene TRBV18 combines with J gene TRBJ2-3; D is unresolved. The V end lost 3 bases, the J end lost 4 bases, and 11 bases lay between the germline ends. Per the germline V gene, CDR1 is KGHSH and CDR2 is LQKENI. The CDR3 is 14 residues long. CDR3 in DNA: TGTGCCAGCTCACCGATGACCGTACCAGATACGCAGTATTTT. As protein: CASSPMTVPDTQYF.

This clone has only one observation. V is TRBV2 and J is TRBJ2-1; tentative D call: TRBD2 (5 bases). Germline CDR1 and CDR2: SNHLY and FYNNEI. This CDR3 has 17 residues. Trimming left V 0 bases short and J 0 bases short, with 12 bases between. The CDR3 is CASSEAEAWRSYNEQFF. The CDR3 nucleotides are TGTGCCAGCAGTGAAGCGGAGGCCTGGCGCTCCTACAATGAGCAGTTCTTC.

V usage is TRBV6-2 or TRBV6-3 and J usage is TRBJ1-2, with D maybe TRBD1 (6 bases). Deletions cut 6 bases from V and 6 bases from J, with 14 bases between. Germline V lookup: CDR1 MNHEY, CDR2 SVGEGT. The CDR3 loop spans 13 amino acids. The DNA of the CDR3 is TGTGCCAGCAGCTCCGGGACATGGGATGGCTACACCTTC. This codes for CASSSGTWDGYTF.

The CDR3, as DNA: TGTGCCACCAGCGAAGAGCAGGGGGCAGCGCAGTACTTC. Translated: CATSEEQGAAQYF. This rearrangement joins TRBV15 to TRBJ2-7; 8 bases fit TRBD1. The V gene end was trimmed by 5 bases and the J gene end by 9 bases; junction bases not matched to a gene: 9. CDR3 length: 13 residues. Germline V gene sequence: CDR1 LNHNV, CDR2 YYDKDF (reference sequence).

The chain carries TRBV3-1 (or the pseudogene TRBV3-2) and TRBJ2-1; D is ambiguous. Germline V gives CDR1 LGHDT, CDR2 YNNKEL (reference sequence). The V gene lost 1 base and the J gene lost 8 bases, with 9 bases spanning the gap. The CDR3 runs to 13 residues. The CDR3 spells CASSQGRSDEQFF. CDR3 coding DNA: TGTGCCAGCAGCCAAGGCCGGTCCGATGAGCAGTTCTTC.

This CDR3 is CASSPPGREETQYF. In DNA, the CDR3 is TGTGCCAGCAGCCCCCCGGGAAGGGAGGAGACCCAGTACTTC. The chain carries TRBV4-2 and TRBJ2-5, with D perhaps TRBD2 (5 bases). The V gene lost 4 bases and the J gene lost 5 bases, with 14 bases spanning the gap. CDR3 length: 14 amino acids. Germline CDR1 reads LGHNA; CDR2 reads YNFKEQ.

CDR3 in DNA: TGTGCCAGCAGTTCCCGGGAGGGGGGCACTGAAGCTTTCTTT. Its protein is CASSSREGGTEAFF. V gene TRBV6-5 combines with J gene TRBJ1-1; TRBD1 is a possible D gene (6 bases). The CDR3 loop spans 14 amino acids. Looked up from germline, CDR1 is MNHEY and CDR2 is SVGAGI. Trimming stripped 4 bases from V and 4 bases from J, with 13 bases between.

The chain carries TRBV6-2 or TRBV6-3 and TRBJ1-5; D is unresolved. The V and J ends lost 4 bases and 9 bases respectively, with 10 bases between them. The V gene's germline CDR1 is MNHEY and CDR2 SVGEGT. There are 12 residues in the CDR3. CDR3 sequence (DNA): TGTGCCAGCAGTTTCGGACTATTGCCCCAGCATTTT. Encoded protein: CASSFGLLPQHF.

The chain links TRBV9 to TRBJ2-1, with D possibly being TRBD2 (5 bases). The germline gives CDR1 SGDLS, CDR2 YYNGEE. The germline V and J ends were trimmed by 4 bases and 4 bases, with 15 bases remaining between them. The length of the CDR3 is 15 residues. The CDR3 spells CASSFGLPSYNEQFF. CDR3 coding DNA: TGTGCCAGCAGCTTCGGACTTCCTTCGTACAATGAGCAGTTCTTC.

The genes are TRBV5-1 and TRBJ1-4; 7 positions match TRBD1. V gave up 5 bases and J gave up 6 bases; unmatched junction bases: 7. There are 14 residues in the CDR3. Germline V lookup: CDR1 SGHRS, CDR2 YFSETQ. As DNA, the CDR3 is TGCGCCAGCAGTTTGACCAGGGGGGATGAAAAACTGTTTTTT. Translated, it gives CASSLTRGDEKLFF.

This chain connects TRBV28 to TRBJ1-3; D is undetermined. V lost 4 bases and J 0 bases, leaving 10 bases between the germline ends. CDR1 is MDHEN and CDR2 is SYDVKM in the germline V gene. CDR3 length equals 15 residues. The CDR3 reads CASSSPGGSGNTIYF. As DNA, the CDR3 is TGTGCCAGCAGTTCCCCAGGAGGCTCTGGAAACACCATATATTTT.

Only a few counts were recorded for this clone. This chain uses TRBV5-1 with TRBJ2-7; D is unclear. CDR3 length equals 14 residues. Germline-derived CDR1 and CDR2 are SGHRS and YFSETQ. V lost 4 bases and J lost 0, with 11 bases in between. Here the CDR3 DNA reads TGCGCCAGCAGCCGGAACTCAGCCTCCTACGAGCAGTACTTC. This gives the protein CASSRNSASYEQYF.

The rearrangement joins TRBV5-6 to TRBJ1-2; D might be TRBD1 (6 bases). Trimming cost V 0 bases and J 8 bases, with 14 bases left between them. Germline assignment: CDR1 SGHDT and CDR2 YYEEEE. This CDR3 comprises 14 residues. The CDR3 region is CASSLGQGRGGYTF. CDR3 sequence (DNA): TGTGCCAGCAGCTTGGGTCAGGGGAGAGGAGGCTACACCTTC.

The chain uses TRBV2 and TRBJ2-1; no clear D gene. The germline V gene has CDR1 SNHLY and CDR2 FYNNEI. The CDR3 is 16 residues long. V was trimmed by 6 bases and J by 0 bases, leaving 15 bases between them. The CDR3 DNA follows: TGTGCCAGCAGCGACGGCGGCAGGAGCTCCTACAATGAGCAGTTCTTC. This codes for CASSDGGRSSYNEQFF.

Comment on this clone: The CDR3 carries no conserved terminal phenylalanine or tryptophan, so it likely arises from a read error. No DNA is shown, since the ends of the CDR3 on it are uncertain; the CDR3 is the one TCRdb lists. The chain joins TRBV6-2 or TRBV6-3 to TRBJ2-4; the table's TRBD1 call for D was not verified on the DNA. Ends included, the CDR3 has 13 residues. Looked up from germline, CDR1 is MNHEY and CDR2 is SVGEGT. The CDR3 reads CASSASTQGALRV.

The V gene is TRBV6-2 or TRBV6-3, the J gene TRBJ2-7; 8 bases agree with TRBD2. Germline V gene data show CDR1 as MNHEY and CDR2 as SVGEGT. The CDR3 loop spans 18 amino acids. Unmatched junction bases numbered 12, after V lost 0 bases and J lost 2 bases. In nucleotides, the CDR3 is TGTGCCAGCAGTTACTCGCGGGGAAGCGGGAGCCCAACCTACGAGCAGTACTTC. This translates into CASSYSRGSGSPTYEQYF.

The gene calls are TRBV2 and TRBJ2-5, with a weak D call TRBD2 (7 bases). This CDR3 region has 16 residues. The V gene lost 6 bases and the J gene lost 3 bases, with 20 bases spanning the gap. Germline CDR1 and CDR2: SNHLY and FYNNEI. The CDR3 loop reads CASSLGGTTSEETQYF. In DNA, the CDR3 is TGTGCCAGCAGCCTAGGGGGGACAACTAGCGAAGAGACCCAGTACTTC. Combining the CDR3 with reference TRBV2 and TRBJ2-5 gives the whole variable domain EPEVTQTPSHQVTQMGQEVILRCVPISNHLYFYWYRQILGQKVEFLVSFYNNEISEKSEIFDDQFSVERPDGSNFTLKIRSTKLEDSAMYFCASSLGGTTSEETQYFGPGTRLLVL.

The CDR3 loop is CSVELAPYEQYF. In DNA form, the CDR3 reads TGCAGCGTTGAACTAGCACCCTACGAGCAGTACTTC. The V and J genes are TRBV29-1 and TRBJ2-7; possibly TRBD2 for D (5 bases). CDR1 and CDR2 from the germline V gene are SQVTM and ANQGSEA. This CDR3 spans 12 amino acids. Trimming shortened V by 2 bases and J by 2 bases, and 7 bases separated the two germline ends.

The chain combines TRBV7-2 with TRBJ1-3, with a tentative D call TRBD1 (5 bases). Germline V gene sequence: CDR1 SGHTA, CDR2 FQGNSA. The V end lost 6 bases, the J end lost 5 bases, and 17 bases lay between the germline ends. The CDR3 totals 15 residues. CDR3 amino acids: CASSLPGLSRNTIYF. The CDR3 coding sequence is TGTGCCAGCAGTTTACCAGGGTTATCTAGAAACACCATATATTTT.

The chain joins TRBV28 to TRBJ2-5, with a possible D match to TRBD2 (5 bases). The germline gives CDR1 MDHEN, CDR2 SYDVKM. The ends were cut back, 2 bases at V and 5 bases at J, with 18 bases in the middle. This CDR3 comprises 16 residues. The CDR3 coding sequence is TGTGCCAGCAGTTTAGGGAGCGGCCCCCCCTGGGAGACCCAGTACTTC. As protein: CASSLGSGPPWETQYF.

The chain employs TRBV29-1 and TRBJ1-2; D is perhaps TRBD1 (5 bases). Trimming pared 4 bases from V and 9 bases from J, leaving 15 bases between. Germline values: CDR1 SQVTM, CDR2 ANQGSEA. This CDR3 has 12 amino acids. CDR3 in DNA: TGCAGCGTTGGACAGTTTAATTCTCGCTACACCTTC. This codes for CSVGQFNSRYTF.

The chain has TRBV19 and TRBJ2-7; D call uncertain. The J call could be wrong; TRBJ2-1 is a better fit for the DNA end. CDR1 is LNHDA and CDR2 is SQIVND in the germline V gene (reference sequence). This CDR3 contains 13 residues. As DNA, the CDR3 is TGTGCCAGTAGTAGCGGCCCCTACAATGAGCAGTTCTTC. It is translated as CASSSGPYNEQFF.

The J gene is TRBJ1-5, the V gene TRBV4-3; the D is unclear. The CDR3 length is 13 residues. Per germline, CDR1 LGHNA and CDR2 YSLEER. The ends were cut back, 1 base at V and 8 bases at J, with 9 bases in the middle. CDR3: CASSQVGRKPQHF. CDR3 nucleotides: TGCGCCAGCAGCCAAGTAGGTAGAAAGCCCCAGCATTTT.

The chain employs TRBV9 and TRBJ2-2; D gene unclear. This CDR3 is 17 amino acids long. The V gene's germline CDR1 is SGDLS and CDR2 YYNGEE. The germline V and J ends were trimmed by 4 bases and 0 bases, with 16 bases remaining between them. Written as DNA, the CDR3 is TGTGCCAGCAGCTTCCCCGTGGTAGCCCCGAACACCGGGGAGCTGTTTTTT. Amino acids: CASSFPVVAPNTGELFF. The full variable domain, with the rest looked up from reference TRBV9 and TRBJ2-2, is DSGVTQTPKHLITATGQRVTLRCSPRSGDLSVYWYQQSLDQGLQFLIQYYNGEERAKGNILERFSAQQFPDLHSELNLSSLELGDSALYFCASSFPVVAPNTGELFFGEGSRLTVL.

The genes are TRBV6-5 and TRBJ1-1, with D unresolved. The length of the CDR3 is 13 residues. V gave up 9 bases and J gave up 4 bases, with 15 bases separating them. Germline CDR1 is MNHEY and CDR2 is SVGAGI. The CDR3 DNA is TGTGCCAGTTTTTTAATAGGAGCCACTGAAGCTTTCTTT. This gives the protein CASFLIGATEAFF.

This sequence joins TRBV28 and TRBJ2-1, with 7 bases fitting TRBD2. The J segment lost 4 bases and the V segment lost 8 bases, leaving 11 bases of the junction unmatched. CDR1 and CDR2 (germline): MDHEN, SYDVKM. The CDR3 has 15 residues. CDR3 sequence reads: CASDPSSGAYNEQFF. CDR3 coding DNA: TGTGCCAGCGACCCCTCTAGCGGAGCTTACAATGAGCAGTTCTTC. The whole variable domain, filled in from reference TRBV28 and TRBJ2-1, reads DVKVTQSSRYLVKRTGEKVFLECVQDMDHENMFWYRQDPGLGLRLIYFSYDVKMKEKGDIPEGYSVSREKKERFSLILESASTNQTSMYLCASDPSSGAYNEQFFGPGTRLTVL.

J is TRBJ1-1 and V is TRBV5-1; no firm D call. Per germline, CDR1 SGHRS and CDR2 YFSETQ. Trimming removed 0 bases from V and 4 bases from J, with 10 bases in between. The CDR3 is made up of 14 amino acids. The CDR3 nucleotides are TGCGCCAGCAGCTTGGCTTGGGGTCCCACTGAAGCTTTCTTT. Its translation: CASSLAWGPTEAFF.

The genes are TRBV29-1 and TRBJ2-7; no clear D gene. CDR1 is SQVTM and CDR2 is ANQGSEA in the germline V gene. V dropped 0 bases and J dropped 5 bases, with 8 bases sitting between them. There are 12 residues in the CDR3. The CDR3 loop reads CSVEDYSNEQYF. CDR3 nucleotide sequence: TGCAGCGTTGAAGATTATAGTAACGAGCAGTACTTC.

This chain joins TRBV6-5 and TRBJ1-4; D is uncertain. The CDR3 has 15 residues. CDR1 and CDR2 (germline): MNHEY, SVGAGI. V was clipped by 0 bases and J by 0 bases, with 5 bases between them. For the CDR3, the DNA is TGTGCCAGCAGTTACTCGAAGTCAACTAATGAAAAACTGTTTTTT. Encoded protein: CASSYSKSTNEKLFF.

Here the CDR3 DNA reads TGTGCCAGCAGCTTACCCCGACTAGCGGGAGGGAATGAGCAGTTCTTC. Translated: CASSLPRLAGGNEQFF. This chain uses TRBV7-9 with TRBJ2-1; the match to TRBD2 covers 14 bases. The V segment lost 2 bases and the J segment 7 bases; nucleotides outside the gene matches: 4. This CDR3 has 16 residues. Germline V gene lookup returns CDR1 SEHNR and CDR2 FQNEAQ (reference sequence).